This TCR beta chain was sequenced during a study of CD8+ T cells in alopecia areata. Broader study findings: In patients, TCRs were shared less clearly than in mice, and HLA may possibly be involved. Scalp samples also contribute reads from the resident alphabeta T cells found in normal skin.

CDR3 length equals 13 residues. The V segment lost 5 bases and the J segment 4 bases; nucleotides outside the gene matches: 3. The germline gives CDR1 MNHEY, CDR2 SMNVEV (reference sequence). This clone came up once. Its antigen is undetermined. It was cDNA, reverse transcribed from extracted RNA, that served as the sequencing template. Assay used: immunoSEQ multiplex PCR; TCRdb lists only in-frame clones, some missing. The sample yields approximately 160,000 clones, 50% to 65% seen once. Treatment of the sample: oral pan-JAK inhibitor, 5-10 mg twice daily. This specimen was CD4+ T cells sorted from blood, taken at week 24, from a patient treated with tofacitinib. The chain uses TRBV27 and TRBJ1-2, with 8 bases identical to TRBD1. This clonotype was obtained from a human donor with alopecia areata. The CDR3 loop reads CASSVQGGYGYTF. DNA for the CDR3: TGTGCCAGCAGTGTACAGGGGGGCTATGGCTACACCTTC.